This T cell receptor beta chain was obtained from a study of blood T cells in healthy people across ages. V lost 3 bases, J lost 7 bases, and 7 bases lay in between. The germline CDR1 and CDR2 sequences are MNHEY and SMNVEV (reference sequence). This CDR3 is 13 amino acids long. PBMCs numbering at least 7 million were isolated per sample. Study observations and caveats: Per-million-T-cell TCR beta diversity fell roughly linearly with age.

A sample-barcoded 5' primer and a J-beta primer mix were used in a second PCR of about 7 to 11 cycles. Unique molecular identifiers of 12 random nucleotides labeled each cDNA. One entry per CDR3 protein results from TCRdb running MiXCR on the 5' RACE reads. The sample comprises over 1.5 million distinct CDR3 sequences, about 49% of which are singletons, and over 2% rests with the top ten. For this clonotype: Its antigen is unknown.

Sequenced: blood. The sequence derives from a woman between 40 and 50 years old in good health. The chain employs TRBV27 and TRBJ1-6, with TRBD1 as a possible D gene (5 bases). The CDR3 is CASSFWGNSPLHF. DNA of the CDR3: TGTGCCAGCAGTTTCTGGGGGAATTCACCCCTCCACTTT.